These 30 T cell receptor beta chains came from one sample sequenced in a study of OX40 agonist ivuxolimab in advanced cancers. Clones were sequenced by immunoSEQ multiplex PCR, and TCRdb holds only the in-frame ones, with some missing. There are over 70,000 clones in the sample; 89% occur only once, and 0.19% lies in the top ten. Sequences were derived from CD4+ or CD8+ T cells sorted from blood, sampled in a trial of the OX40 agonist ivuxolimab. These receptors all stem from an adult with an advanced solid tumor such as melanoma, head and neck, liver or kidney cancer.

The CDR3 nucleotides read TGTGCCAGTAGTATAGGTGGCGGGGCAGATACGCAGTATTTT. Translation gives CASSIGGGADTQYF. This chain links TRBV19 with TRBJ2-3; perhaps TRBD2 as D (6 bases). This CDR3 has 14 amino acids. Trimming shortened V by 1 base and J by 4 bases, and 9 bases separated the two germline ends. Germline CDR1 reads LNHDA; CDR2 reads SQIVND (reference sequence).

The CDR3 DNA sequence: TGTGCCAGCAGTTCCGGGGAGGGGCGGAGGAACACTGAAGCTTTCTTT. This gives the protein CASSSGEGRRNTEAFF. The chain employs TRBV28 and TRBJ1-1, with D possibly TRBD1 on 5 matching bases. CDR1 is MDHEN, CDR2 SYDVKM, per germline. The CDR3 runs to 16 residues. Trimming pared 4 bases from V and 1 base from J, leaving 16 bases between.

The rearrangement uses TRBV6-5 and TRBJ1-1, with D unclear. Germline assignment: CDR1 MNHEY and CDR2 SVGAGI. Trimming removed 4 bases from V and 1 base from J, with 4 bases in between. The CDR3 loop spans 12 amino acids. CDR3 coding DNA: TGTGCCAGCAGTTCTGGGAACACTGAAGCTTTCTTT. Amino acids: CASSSGNTEAFF.

The chain joins TRBV18 to TRBJ2-7; either TRBD1 or TRBD2 may fit D (5 bases each). CDR3 length: 11 amino acids. Deletions cut 2 bases from V and 8 bases from J, with 7 bases between. Per germline, CDR1 KGHSH and CDR2 LQKENI. CDR3 residues: CASSPTGQQYF. The CDR3 coding sequence is TGTGCCAGCTCACCAACGGGACAGCAGTACTTC.

The chain uses TRBV9 and TRBJ1-5; D is uncertain. The CDR3 loop spans 14 amino acids. Germline loops: CDR1 SGDLS, CDR2 YYNGEE. Trimming removed 1 base at V and 10 bases at J, with 15 bases between. In DNA, the CDR3 is TGTGCCAGCAGCGTATCTTGGGCGGCCGTTCCCCAGCATTTT. This gives the protein CASSVSWAAVPQHF.

The chain links TRBV12-5 to TRBJ2-7; TRBD1 might be the D (6 bases). This CDR3 has 15 amino acids. Trimming removed 7 bases from V and 2 bases from J, with 18 bases in between. Germline CDR1 reads LGHNT; CDR2 reads FRNRAP. CDR3: CASAQWGRTPYEQYF. In DNA form, the CDR3 reads TGTGCTAGTGCCCAGTGGGGGCGGACCCCCTACGAGCAGTACTTC.

The rearrangement links TRBV2 to TRBJ2-1, with TRBD2 identical over 13 bases. The CDR3 has 14 residues. The V gene's germline CDR1 is SNHLY and CDR2 FYNNEI. With 6 bases clipped from V and 8 bases from J, the junction kept 4 bases outside the gene matches. As DNA, the CDR3 is TGTGCCAGCAGACGGACTAGCGGGAGCTATGAGCAGTTCTTC. Translation: CASRRTSGSYEQFF.

CDR3 region: CASSFGGLGNTEAFF. CDR3 in DNA: TGTGCCAGCAGCTTTGGTGGGTTGGGTAACACTGAAGCTTTCTTT. The chain carries TRBV7-2 and TRBJ1-1, with D uncertain. The V end was cut by 3 bases, the J end by 2 bases, with 13 bases between. Germline V lookup: CDR1 SGHTA, CDR2 FQGNSA. CDR3 length equals 15 residues.

The chain has TRBV7-2 and TRBJ2-7; D possibly corresponds to TRBD2 (6 bases). The germline V gene encodes CDR1 SGHTA and CDR2 FQGNSA. The CDR3 length is 17 residues. V lost 2 bases, J lost 1 base, and 18 bases lay in between. In DNA, the CDR3 is TGTGCCAGCAGCTTATGGCCCAGCGGGCTTAATTCCTACGAGCAGTACTTC. Translation gives CASSLWPSGLNSYEQYF. The full variable domain, with the rest looked up from reference TRBV7-2 and TRBJ2-7, is GAGVSQSPSNKVTEKGKDVELRCDPISGHTALYWYRQSLGQGLEFLIYFQGNSAPDKSGLPSDRFSAERTGGSVSTLTIQRTQQEDSAVYLCASSLWPSGLNSYEQYFGPGTRLTVT.

The rearrangement uses TRBV18 and TRBJ2-2, with D possibly being TRBD1 (6 bases). The germline V gene has CDR1 KGHSH and CDR2 LQKENI. There are 18 residues in the CDR3. V was cut by 2 bases and J by 3 bases, with 19 bases left in between. The CDR3 sequence is CASSPFAGGGADTGELFF. In DNA, the CDR3 is TGTGCCAGCTCACCATTCGCGGGTGGGGGCGCCGACACCGGGGAGCTGTTTTTT.

Notes on this clone: At one end, the junction sequence differs from germline, possibly due to a read error. This chain links TRBV28 with TRBJ1-3; the match to TRBD1 covers 9 bases. The CDR3 runs to 18 residues. The germline CDR1 and CDR2 sequences are MDHEN and SYDVKM. CDR3 amino acids: CASTPGGGTGISGNTIYF. The CDR3 coding sequence is TGTGCCAGCACGCCTGGGGGGGGGACAGGGATCTCTGGAAATACCATATATTTT. Filled out from reference TRBV28 and TRBJ1-3, the complete variable domain reads DVKVTQSSRYLVKRTGEKVFLECVQDMDHENMFWYRQDPGLGLRLIYFSYDVKMKEKGDIPEGYSVSREKKERFSLILESASTNQTSMYLCASTPGGGTGISGNTIYFGEGSWLTVV.

The chain employs TRBV15 and TRBJ2-7; D is perhaps TRBD1 (6 bases). This CDR3 region has 13 residues. Germline V gives CDR1 LNHNV, CDR2 YYDKDF (reference sequence). Deletions cut 7 bases from V and 4 bases from J, with 14 bases between. CDR3: CATTPGQKYEQYF. The CDR3 nucleotides read TGTGCCACCACGCCGGGACAAAAGTACGAGCAGTACTTC.

In regard to this clone: In the same sample, other DNA sequences code for this CDR3. The chain links TRBV7-3 to TRBJ2-3; D unresolved. V was shortened by 2 bases and J by 0 bases, with 9 bases between the two germline ends. Germline V gives CDR1 SGHTA, CDR2 FQGTGA. This CDR3 is built from 15 residues. CDR3 sequence (DNA): TGTGCCAGCAGCTTAGGGCAGCCTAGCACAGATACGCAGTATTTT. Residues: CASSLGQPSTDTQYF.

The rearrangement joins TRBV4-3 to TRBJ1-1, with D tentatively TRBD1 (5 bases). Per germline, CDR1 LGHNA and CDR2 YSLEER. Trimming shortened V by 3 bases and J by 5 bases, and 10 bases separated the two germline ends. The CDR3 runs to 13 residues. CDR3 coding DNA: TGCGCCAGCAGCCACCAGGGTACGACTGAAGCTTTCTTT. Its translation: CASSHQGTTEAFF.

This clone was observed a handful of times. This sequence joins TRBV18 and TRBJ1-5; D is unclear. V lost 3 bases, J lost 11 bases, and 17 bases lay in between. Germline CDR1 and CDR2: KGHSH and LQKENI. The length of the CDR3 is 14 residues. As DNA, the CDR3 is TGTGCCAGCTCACCTTCCCCACAAATGGGAGCCCAGCATTTT. Residues: CASSPSPQMGAQHF.

The chain has TRBV4-2 and TRBJ2-7; 8 positions match TRBD2. From germline, CDR1 is LGHNA and CDR2 YNFKEQ. The V segment lost 1 base and the J segment 5 bases; nucleotides outside the gene matches: 7. The CDR3 has 15 residues. The CDR3 nucleotides are TGTGCCAGCAGCCAAGTCGGCGGGAGGAGCCACGAGCAGTACTTC. It yields the protein CASSQVGGRSHEQYF.

This clone appeared a few times. This rearrangement joins TRBV7-3 to TRBJ2-7; TRBD2 matches at 13 bases. V lost 5 bases and J lost 5; bases outside the gene matches: 3. This CDR3 region has 14 residues. Looked up from germline, CDR1 is SGHTA and CDR2 is FQGTGA. The CDR3 loop reads CASSRTSGSHEQYF. CDR3 in DNA: TGTGCCAGCAGCCGGACTAGCGGGAGTCACGAGCAGTACTTC.

The CDR3 coding sequence is TGTGCCAGCACCCAGACACTTACCAGCTCCTACGAGCAGTACGTC. Protein product: CASTQTLTSSYEQYV. V and J are TRBV2 and TRBJ2-7; D unclear. V lost 7 bases, J lost 0 bases, and 16 bases lay in between. The CDR3 runs 15 residues. Looked up from germline, CDR1 is SNHLY and CDR2 is FYNNEI.

This clone was observed a handful of times. The chain recombines TRBV5-1 with TRBJ1-1; tentative D call: TRBD1 (6 bases). The germline CDR1 and CDR2 sequences are SGHRS and YFSETQ. Deletions cut 2 bases from V and 0 bases from J, with 11 bases between. CDR3 size: 15 residues. The CDR3 DNA reads as TGCGCCAGCAGCTTAGGGACAACGATGAACACTGAAGCTTTCTTT. As protein: CASSLGTTMNTEAFF.

The chain uses TRBV28 and TRBJ2-1; 8 positions agree with TRBD2. Germline-derived CDR1 and CDR2 are MDHEN and SYDVKM. The CDR3 runs 14 residues. The V segment lost 3 bases and the J segment 12 bases; nucleotides outside the gene matches: 10. CDR3 amino acids: CASSLSSGGAGQFF. CDR3 nucleotide sequence: TGTGCCAGCAGTTTGAGTTCCGGGGGGGCAGGGCAGTTCTTC.

J is TRBJ2-5 and V is TRBV5-1; D possibly uses TRBD1 or TRBD2 (5 bases each). The length of the CDR3 is 15 residues. Trimming took off 0 bases at V and 1 base at J, with 10 bases between the two ends. Germline V CDR1 and CDR2: SGHRS, YFSETQ. CDR3 region: CASSLAPGSQETQYF. DNA of the CDR3: TGCGCCAGCAGCTTGGCCCCAGGGAGCCAAGAGACCCAGTACTTC.

This sequence joins TRBV5-1 and TRBJ2-2; D is possibly TRBD2 (5 bases). This CDR3 spans 14 amino acids. The germline CDR1 and CDR2 sequences are SGHRS and YFSETQ. V was trimmed by 4 bases and J by 6 bases, leaving 13 bases between them. The chain's CDR3 is CASSVGGKAGELFF. CDR3 in DNA: TGCGCCAGCAGCGTTGGAGGCAAAGCCGGGGAGCTGTTTTTT.

This chain joins TRBV6-1 and TRBJ1-2; D is ambiguous. Germline V gene lookup returns CDR1 MNHNS and CDR2 SASEGT. Trimming pared 1 base from V and 3 bases from J, leaving 9 bases between. This CDR3 spans 14 amino acids. CDR3 in amino acids: CASSEERRYYGYTF. CDR3 nucleotides: TGTGCCAGCAGTGAAGAAAGACGGTACTATGGCTACACCTTC.

The chain employs TRBV2 and TRBJ2-1, with no clear D. The germline CDR1 and CDR2 sequences are SNHLY and FYNNEI. This CDR3 is built from 11 residues. Trimming stripped 3 bases from V and 9 bases from J, with 6 bases between. CDR3 residues: CASSDSGEQFF. The CDR3 DNA reads TGTGCCAGCAGTGACAGTGGTGAGCAGTTCTTC.

The chain's CDR3 is CASSTTGGGNQPQHF. As DNA, the CDR3 is TGTGCCAGTAGTACGACGGGGGGCGGCAATCAGCCCCAGCATTTT. V is TRBV19 and J is TRBJ1-5; D is perhaps TRBD1 (6 bases). The length of the CDR3 is 15 residues. The germline gives CDR1 LNHDA, CDR2 SQIVND (reference sequence). The V end lost 4 bases, the J end lost 2 bases, and 12 bases lay between the germline ends.

About this clone: The same CDR3 also results from other DNA sequences found in this sample. The chain recombines TRBV5-1 with TRBJ2-1, with 10 bases identical to TRBD2. CDR1 and CDR2 from the germline V gene are SGHRS and YFSETQ. V was clipped by 1 base and J by 2 bases; unmatched bases: 0. The CDR3 has 15 amino acids. This chain's CDR3 is CASSLTSGAYNEQFF. CDR3 DNA sequence: TGCGCCAGCAGCTTGACTAGCGGGGCCTACAATGAGCAGTTCTTC.

This chain joins TRBV18 and TRBJ2-5; D possibly corresponds to TRBD2 (7 bases). This CDR3 contains 15 residues. Germline lookup yields CDR1 KGHSH and CDR2 LQKENI. V lost 6 bases and J lost 2, with 16 bases in between. CDR3 in DNA: TGTGCCAGCTCCCCGGGGGCGGGGGAACAAGAGACCCAGTACTTC. Its protein product is CASSPGAGEQETQYF.

The chain joins TRBV18 to TRBJ1-4; 8 positions agree with TRBD1. The CDR3 is made up of 15 amino acids. In germline, CDR1 is KGHSH, CDR2 LQKENI. Trimming removed 3 bases from V and 8 bases from J; junction bases left unmatched: 8. This chain's CDR3 is CASSPSPDRVEKLFF. CDR3 bases: TGTGCCAGCTCACCCTCCCCGGACAGGGTCGAAAAACTGTTTTTT.

The rearrangement joins TRBV7-3 to TRBJ2-3; possibly TRBD1 for D (5 bases). Germline V lookup: CDR1 SGHTA, CDR2 FQGTGA. The CDR3 is 16 residues long. Trimming pared 2 bases from V and 0 bases from J, leaving 12 bases between. The CDR3 sequence: CASSLFGGHSTDTQYF. The CDR3, as DNA: TGTGCCAGCAGCTTATTTGGCGGACATAGCACAGATACGCAGTATTTT.

This chain joins TRBV28 and TRBJ2-7, with TRBD1 matching 7 bases. V lost 2 bases, J lost 7 bases, and 11 bases stayed unmatched. Germline V gene data show CDR1 as MDHEN and CDR2 as SYDVKM. There are 15 residues in the CDR3. The CDR3, as DNA: TGTGCCAGCAGTTTAGTACACGGGGACAGTAAGGAGCAGTACTTC. Translated, it gives CASSLVHGDSKEQYF.